Listed here are 30 T cell receptor beta chains from one sample, sequenced in a study of T cells in Graves' hyperthyroidism and ophthalmopathy. RNA transcripts served as the template for amplifying TCR beta CDR3 regions. The primer set for the first-round RT-PCR of the TCR CDR3 was HTBI. TCRdb reanalysed the multiplex PCR reads using MiXCR and keeps one entry per CDR3 protein. The table lists 700,000 to 850,000 distinct CDR3 sequences, about 35% of them singletons. Sequences were obtained from blood. These receptors came from a woman in her 40s with Graves' hyperthyroidism.

DNA for the CDR3: TGTGCCAGCAGCAAATCCCCCACCCCTGAAGCTTTCTTT. Encoded protein: CASSKSPTPEAFF. The V call is TRBV3-1, the J call TRBJ1-1, with D uncertain. The CDR3 covers 13 residues. V lost 5 bases and J 6 bases, leaving 13 bases between the germline ends. Germline V lookup: CDR1 LGHDT, CDR2 YNNKEL (reference sequence). Full variable domain (rest looked up from reference TRBV3-1 and TRBJ1-1): DTAVSQTPKYLVTQMGNDKSIKCEQNLGHDTMYWYKQDSKKFLKIMFSYNNKELIINETVPNRFSPKSPDKAHLNLHINSLELGDSAVYFCASSKSPTPEAFFGQGTRLTVV.

The chain is built from TRBV7-2 and TRBJ1-3; TRBD1 is a possible D gene (5 bases). CDR1 and CDR2 (germline): SGHTA, FQGNSA. The CDR3 has 15 residues. V lost 6 bases, J lost 7 bases, and 19 bases lay in between. The CDR3 coding sequence is TGTGCCAGCAGTCCCCGTCGGGGCCCTACCAACACCATATATTTT. Its protein product is CASSPRRGPTNTIYF.

The chain has TRBV27 and TRBJ1-5, with TRBD1 matching over 7 bases. The V gene's germline CDR1 is MNHEY and CDR2 SMNVEV (reference sequence). The ends lost 5 bases at V and 5 bases at J; junction bases unmatched: 6. This CDR3 has 14 residues. The CDR3: CASSRDREYQPQHF. The CDR3 DNA is TGTGCCAGCAGTCGAGACAGGGAATATCAGCCCCAGCATTTT.

CDR3 region: CSVERERGDTQYF. CDR3 nucleotides: TGCAGCGTTGAGCGGGAGCGGGGAGATACGCAGTATTTT. The chain uses TRBV29-1 and TRBJ2-3; TRBD2 matches 7 bases. The CDR3 consists of 13 residues. CDR1 is SQVTM and CDR2 is ANQGSEA in the germline V gene. V lost 3 bases to trimming and J lost 5 bases; unmatched junction nucleotides: 5.

This clonotype appeared many times. This chain joins TRBV25-1 and TRBJ2-7, with D possibly matching TRBD1 (6 bases). V was shortened by 3 bases and J by 3 bases, with 9 bases between the two germline ends. The length of the CDR3 is 13 residues. Germline CDR1 reads MGHDK; CDR2 reads SYGVNS. CDR3 nucleotide sequence: TGTGCCAGCAGTGACTCAGGGGTCTACGAGCAGTACTTC. Protein: CASSDSGVYEQYF.

This clonotype has only a few counts. The gene calls are TRBV19 and TRBJ1-4, with D perhaps matching TRBD1 (5 bases). This CDR3 contains 15 residues. Trimming took 6 bases from V and 4 from J, leaving 15 bases between them. CDR1 and CDR2 from the germline V gene are LNHDA and SQIVND (reference sequence). The CDR3 spells CASSQSRQYNEKLFF. CDR3 DNA sequence: TGTGCCAGTAGCCAGTCGCGACAGTATAATGAAAAACTGTTTTTT.

On this clonotype: This sequence may be a read error, since a much larger clone differs from it by one base. This rearrangement joins TRBV6-1 to TRBJ2-7, with D unresolved. CDR3 size: 13 residues. The germline gives CDR1 MNHNS, CDR2 SASEGT. V was trimmed by 6 bases and J by 3 bases, leaving 12 bases between them. The CDR3 sequence: CASSPCLDYEQYF. Here the CDR3 DNA reads TGTGCCAGCAGCCCATGTCTGGACTACGAGCAGTACTTC.

The chain carries TRBV6-5 and TRBJ1-1; D is unclear. CDR3 length: 14 residues. Germline V gives CDR1 MNHEY, CDR2 SVGAGI. V lost 0 bases, J lost 5 bases, and 10 bases lay in between. CDR3 DNA sequence: TGTGCCAGCAGTTACTCGATAACCGGGACTGAAGCTTTCTTT. Protein product: CASSYSITGTEAFF.

V and J are TRBV11-3 and TRBJ2-2, with TRBD2 identical over 11 bases. The trim removed 6 bases at V and 4 bases at J, leaving 10 bases unmatched. CDR1 and CDR2 (germline): SGHNT, YENEEA. The CDR3 has 17 amino acids. CDR3 DNA sequence: TGTGCCAGCAGACGGGGACTAGCGGACGCGAGCACCGGGGAGCTGTTTTTT. This gives the protein CASRRGLADASTGELFF.

This clonotype was seen ten or more times. The V gene is TRBV7-2, the J gene TRBJ2-7; 8 nucleotides agree with TRBD2. Trimming at V came to 2 bases and at J to 6 bases, leaving 9 bases not matched to a gene. The CDR3 is 15 amino acids. CDR1 is SGHTA, CDR2 FQGNSA, per germline. In nucleotides, the CDR3 is TGTGCCAGCAGCTTACTCGTAGCGGGGTTGGGCGAGCAGTACTTC. It translates to CASSLLVAGLGEQYF.

This clonotype appeared many times. The chain recombines TRBV25-1 with TRBJ1-6; 10 bases agree with TRBD1. Unmatched junction bases numbered 6, after V lost 6 bases and J lost 10 bases. The CDR3 consists of 14 residues. Looked up from germline, CDR1 is MGHDK and CDR2 is SYGVNS. CDR3 residues: CASSSGTGDSPLHF. The CDR3 coding sequence is TGTGCCAGCAGCTCCGGGACAGGGGACTCACCCCTCCACTTT.

The chain is built from TRBV7-2 and TRBJ1-1, with a weak D call TRBD1 (5 bases). The CDR3 is 14 amino acids. V lost 7 bases and J lost 0, with 12 bases in between. Germline V gene data show CDR1 as SGHTA and CDR2 as FQGNSA. The CDR3 protein is CASITGEMNTEAFF. The CDR3 region has the DNA TGTGCCAGCATCACAGGAGAGATGAACACTGAAGCTTTCTTT.

At least ten counts were recorded for this clonotype. The chain couples TRBV7-2 to TRBJ1-6; 9 bases are shared with TRBD1. CDR1 SGHTA and CDR2 FQGNSA come from the germline V gene. With 6 bases clipped from V and 6 bases from J, the junction kept 9 bases outside the gene matches. There are 16 residues in the CDR3. The CDR3 DNA is TGTGCCAGCAGTCCGACCGGGACAGGGACTAATTCACCCCTCCACTTT. Translation: CASSPTGTGTNSPLHF. Drawing the rest from reference TRBV7-2 and TRBJ1-6, the complete variable domain is GAGVSQSPSNKVTEKGKDVELRCDPISGHTALYWYRQSLGQGLEFLIYFQGNSAPDKSGLPSDRFSAERTGGSVSTLTIQRTQQEDSAVYLCASSPTGTGTNSPLHFGNGTRLTVT.

This clonotype was detected a few times. The V call is TRBV5-5, the J call TRBJ1-2; TRBD1 matches at 7 bases. With V trimmed by 3 bases and J by 3 bases, 8 bases remained unmatched. CDR1 and CDR2 (germline): SGHKS, YYEKEE (reference sequence). The CDR3 is 15 amino acids. The CDR3 bases are TGTGCCAGCAGCTCAGGGAGGGGGCTTGACTATGGCTACACCTTC. Protein: CASSSGRGLDYGYTF.

The CDR3 spells CASSVFDEQFF. The CDR3 coding sequence is TGTGCCAGCAGCGTTTTTGATGAGCAGTTCTTC. The chain couples TRBV9 to TRBJ2-5; D ambiguous. The last part of the DNA fits TRBJ2-1 better; the J call may be wrong. Per germline, CDR1 SGDLS and CDR2 YYNGEE. The CDR3 length is 11 residues.

This chain links TRBV2 with TRBJ2-7; D may be TRBD2 (6 bases). This CDR3 is 14 amino acids long. Trimming removed 8 bases at V and 2 bases at J, with 16 bases between. Germline CDR1 reads SNHLY; CDR2 reads FYNNEI. In DNA form, the CDR3 reads TGTGCCAGCCGAAGCATGACTAGTACCTACGAGCAGTACTTC. Amino acid sequence: CASRSMTSTYEQYF.

This clonotype was counted many times. CDR3 DNA sequence: TGTGCCAGCAGCCCCGCCCGGGGTGAGGAAAAACTGTTTTTT. Translated: CASSPARGEEKLFF. The chain combines TRBV9 with TRBJ1-4; no clear D gene. The CDR3 is 14 amino acids. Between the trimmed V and J ends, which lost 4 bases and 8 bases, there was a span of 15 bases. The germline CDR1 and CDR2 sequences are SGDLS and YYNGEE.

This clonotype has just a few counts. The J gene is TRBJ1-1, the V gene TRBV2; D might be TRBD1 (5 bases). The germline CDR1 and CDR2 sequences are SNHLY and FYNNEI. V shed 7 bases and J shed 3 bases, with 18 bases lying between them. The CDR3 is 15 residues long. The CDR3 coding sequence is TGTGCCAGCAACGGTGGGGGGGGTAGTGACACTGAAGCTTTCTTT. Protein product: CASNGGGGSDTEAFF.

This clonotype was detected a few times. This sequence joins TRBV12-5 and TRBJ1-2; D is uncertain. This CDR3 has 16 amino acids. The germline CDR1 and CDR2 sequences are LGHNT and FRNRAP. Trimming left V 0 bases short and J 2 bases short, with 13 bases between. The DNA of the CDR3 is TGTGCTAGTGGTTTGGTAGTAGGGCAGCTGAACTATGGCTACACCTTC. Translation gives CASGLVVGQLNYGYTF.

This clonotype was picked up many times. The chain has TRBV7-6 and TRBJ1-3, with unresolved D. V shed 2 bases and J shed 0 bases, with 8 bases lying between them. CDR1 is SGHVS, CDR2 FNYEAQ, per germline. The CDR3 contains 15 residues. The CDR3 reads CASSLYGSSGNTIYF. The CDR3 region has the DNA TGTGCCAGCAGCTTATACGGGAGCTCTGGAAACACCATATATTTT.

The genes are TRBV24-1 and TRBJ2-2; possibly TRBD1 or TRBD2 for D (5 bases each). The CDR3 is 14 residues long. With 5 bases removed from V and 5 bases from J, the gap between germline ends came to 11 bases. CDR1 is KGHDR and CDR2 is SFDVKD in the germline V gene. Here the CDR3 DNA reads TGTGCCACCAGTGGCAGGGTAGCGACCGGGGAGCTGTTTTTT. Its protein is CATSGRVATGELFF.

This clonotype has more than one count but fewer than ten. V gene TRBV4-3 combines with J gene TRBJ1-2; 9 bases line up with TRBD1. CDR3 length: 14 amino acids. Trimming cost V 4 bases and J 5 bases; bases outside gene matches: 5. CDR1 and CDR2 (germline): LGHNA, YSLEER. For the CDR3, the DNA is TGCGCCAGCAGCCCGCTTGACAGGGGGTATGGCTACACCTTC. This gives the protein CASSPLDRGYGYTF.

This clonotype has a handful of counts. V and J are TRBV7-9 and TRBJ2-7; D possibly corresponds to TRBD1 (6 bases). CDR1 is SEHNR and CDR2 is FQNEAQ in the germline V gene (reference sequence). V lost 5 bases and J 4 bases, leaving 18 bases between the germline ends. CDR3 length: 15 residues. This CDR3 reads CASSEARQGMYEQYF. For the CDR3, the DNA is TGTGCCAGCAGCGAAGCCCGGCAGGGGATGTACGAGCAGTACTTC.

This clonotype was recorded many times. The chain recombines TRBV29-1 with TRBJ1-3; the match to TRBD1 covers 10 bases. In germline, CDR1 is SQVTM, CDR2 ANQGSEA. This CDR3 is 14 amino acids long. The V segment lost 4 bases and the J segment 4 bases; nucleotides outside the gene matches: 4. The CDR3 DNA reads as TGCAGCGTTGGTGGGACAGGGGTCGGAAACACCATATATTTT. Its protein product is CSVGGTGVGNTIYF.

In its sample, this clonotype was seen a few times. The chain carries TRBV5-1 and TRBJ2-7, with D uncertain. This CDR3 comprises 15 residues. Germline CDR1 and CDR2: SGHRS and YFSETQ. The V gene lost 0 bases and the J gene lost 3 bases, with 13 bases spanning the gap. The CDR3 DNA follows: TGCGCCAGCAGCTTGGCTGACAATTCGTACTACGAGCAGTACTTC. This codes for CASSLADNSYYEQYF.

This clonotype was counted ten times or more. The chain combines TRBV5-5 with TRBJ2-6; unclear D gene. Per germline, CDR1 SGHKS and CDR2 YYEKEE (reference sequence). CDR3 length: 16 residues. Trimming cost V 5 bases and J 0 bases, with 12 bases left between them. In DNA form, the CDR3 reads TGTGCCAGCAGTCCCGCACCTTTCTCTGGGGCCAACGTCCTGACTTTC. Protein sequence: CASSPAPFSGANVLTF.

The chain couples TRBV7-9 to TRBJ1-1; possibly TRBD1 for D (6 bases). Trimming pared 6 bases from V and 1 base from J, leaving 15 bases between. The V gene's germline CDR1 is SEHNR and CDR2 FQNEAQ (reference sequence). This CDR3 region has 15 residues. CDR3 in amino acids: CASSYFAGENTEAFF. Written as DNA, the CDR3 is TGTGCCAGCAGTTACTTCGCAGGGGAGAACACTGAAGCTTTCTTT.

A note on this clonotype: This CDR3 is missing its conserved last phenylalanine or tryptophan, likely due to a read error. The J gene is TRBJ1-5, the V gene TRBV6-5, with 12 bases identical to TRBD1. Germline CDR1 and CDR2: MNHEY and SVGAGI. V gave up 5 bases and J gave up 11 bases; unmatched junction bases: 10. This CDR3 is 15 amino acids long. CDR3 amino acids: CASSGTGGLQETQHL. The CDR3 region has the DNA TGTGCCAGCAGTGGGACAGGGGGCCTCCAAGAGACCCAGCATCTT.

In its sample, this clonotype was seen a few times. The V gene is TRBV28, the J gene TRBJ1-2, with a weak D call TRBD1 (6 bases). Germline lookup yields CDR1 MDHEN and CDR2 SYDVKM. The CDR3 contains 13 residues. V shed 4 bases and J shed 6 bases, with 12 bases lying between them. The CDR3 nucleotides are TGTGCCAGCAGTTCCGACAGGCGGGATGGCTACACCTTC. Amino acids: CASSSDRRDGYTF.

In this sample, this clonotype turned up many times. The genes are TRBV25-1 and TRBJ1-1, with unresolved D. Germline V lookup: CDR1 MGHDK, CDR2 SYGVNS. V was shortened by 3 bases and J by 0 bases, with 11 bases between the two germline ends. This CDR3 has 15 amino acids. CDR3 DNA: TGTGCCAGCAGTGATATAGGCAGGATGAACACTGAAGCTTTCTTT. Translation: CASSDIGRMNTEAFF.